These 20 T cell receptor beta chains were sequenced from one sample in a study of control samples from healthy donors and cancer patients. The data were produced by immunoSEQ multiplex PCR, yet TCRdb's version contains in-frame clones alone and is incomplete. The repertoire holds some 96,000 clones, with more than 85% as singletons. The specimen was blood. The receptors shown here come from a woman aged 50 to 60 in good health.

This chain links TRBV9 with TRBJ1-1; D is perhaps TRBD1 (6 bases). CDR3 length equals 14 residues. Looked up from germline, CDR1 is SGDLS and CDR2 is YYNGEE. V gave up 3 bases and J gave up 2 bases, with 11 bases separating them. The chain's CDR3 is CASSAKDRNTEAFF. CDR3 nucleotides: TGTGCCAGCAGCGCCAAGGACAGAAACACTGAAGCTTTCTTT. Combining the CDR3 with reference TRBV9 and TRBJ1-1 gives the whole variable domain DSGVTQTPKHLITATGQRVTLRCSPRSGDLSVYWYQQSLDQGLQFLIQYYNGEERAKGNILERFSAQQFPDLHSELNLSSLELGDSALYFCASSAKDRNTEAFFGQGTRLTVV.

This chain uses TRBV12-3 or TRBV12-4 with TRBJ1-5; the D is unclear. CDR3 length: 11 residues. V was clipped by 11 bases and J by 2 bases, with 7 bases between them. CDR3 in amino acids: CAEWGNQPQHF. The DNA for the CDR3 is TGTGCCGAATGGGGCAATCAGCCCCAGCATTTT.

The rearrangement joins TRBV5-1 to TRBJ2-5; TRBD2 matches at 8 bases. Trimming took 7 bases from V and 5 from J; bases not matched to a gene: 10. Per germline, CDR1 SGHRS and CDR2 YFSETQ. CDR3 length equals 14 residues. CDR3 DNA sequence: TGCGCCAGCGCCCGGAGCGGGAGCGGGGAGACCCAGTACTTC. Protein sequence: CASARSGSGETQYF.

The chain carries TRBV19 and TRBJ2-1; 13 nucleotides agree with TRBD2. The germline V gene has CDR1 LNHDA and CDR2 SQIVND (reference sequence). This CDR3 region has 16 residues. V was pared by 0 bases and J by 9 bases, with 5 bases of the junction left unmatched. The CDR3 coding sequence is TGTGCCAGTAGTATAGAAACTAGCGGGGGGGCCGGTGAGCAGTTCTTC. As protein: CASSIETSGGAGEQFF.

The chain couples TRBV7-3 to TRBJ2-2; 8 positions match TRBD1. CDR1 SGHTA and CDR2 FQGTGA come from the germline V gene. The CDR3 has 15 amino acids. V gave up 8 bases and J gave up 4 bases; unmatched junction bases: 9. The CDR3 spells CASGPGQGATGELFF. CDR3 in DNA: TGTGCCAGCGGCCCCGGACAGGGAGCCACCGGGGAGCTGTTTTTT.

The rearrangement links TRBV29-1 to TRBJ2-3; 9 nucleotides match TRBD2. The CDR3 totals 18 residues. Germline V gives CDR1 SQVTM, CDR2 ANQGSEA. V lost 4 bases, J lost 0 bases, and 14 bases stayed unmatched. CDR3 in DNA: TGCAGCGTTGGGGCGGCGGGGGGGCGGCTAGCTAGCACAGATACGCAGTATTTT. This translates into CSVGAAGGRLASTDTQYF.

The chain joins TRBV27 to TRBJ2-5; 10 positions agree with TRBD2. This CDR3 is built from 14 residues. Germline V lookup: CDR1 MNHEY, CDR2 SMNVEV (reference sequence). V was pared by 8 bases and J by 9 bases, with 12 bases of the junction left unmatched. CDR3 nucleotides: TGTGCCAGCTCCACCGGGAGCGGGAGGGGGTCCCAGTACTTC. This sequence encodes CASSTGSGRGSQYF.

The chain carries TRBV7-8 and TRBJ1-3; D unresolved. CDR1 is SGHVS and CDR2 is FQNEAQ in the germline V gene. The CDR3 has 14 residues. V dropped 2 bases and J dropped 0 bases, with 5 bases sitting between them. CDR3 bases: TGTGCCAGCAGCTTAACAGCCTCTGGAAACACCATATATTTT. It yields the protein CASSLTASGNTIYF.

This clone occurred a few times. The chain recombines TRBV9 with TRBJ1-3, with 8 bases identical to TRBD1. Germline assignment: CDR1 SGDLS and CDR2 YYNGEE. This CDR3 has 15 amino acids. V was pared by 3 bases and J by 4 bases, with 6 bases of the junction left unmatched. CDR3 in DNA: TGTGCCAGCAGCGCGGACAGGGCGAGCGGAAACACCATATATTTT. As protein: CASSADRASGNTIYF.

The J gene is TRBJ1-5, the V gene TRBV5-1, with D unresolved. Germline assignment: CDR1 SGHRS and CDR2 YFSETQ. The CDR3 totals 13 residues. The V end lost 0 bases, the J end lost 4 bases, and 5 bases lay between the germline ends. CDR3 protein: CASSLGINQPQHF. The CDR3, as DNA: TGCGCCAGCAGCTTGGGGATTAATCAGCCCCAGCATTTT.

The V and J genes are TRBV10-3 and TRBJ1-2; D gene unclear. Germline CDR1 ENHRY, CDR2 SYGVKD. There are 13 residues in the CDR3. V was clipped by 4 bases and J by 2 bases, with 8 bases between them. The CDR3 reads CAISGAGNYGYTF. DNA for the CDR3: TGTGCCATCAGTGGAGCAGGAAACTATGGCTACACCTTC.

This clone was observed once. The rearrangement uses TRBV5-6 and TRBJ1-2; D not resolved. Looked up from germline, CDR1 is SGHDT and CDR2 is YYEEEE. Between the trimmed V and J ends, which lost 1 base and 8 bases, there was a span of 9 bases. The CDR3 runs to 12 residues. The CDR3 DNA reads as TGTGCCAGCAGCTTGATTTCCGCCGGCTACACCTTC. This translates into CASSLISAGYTF.

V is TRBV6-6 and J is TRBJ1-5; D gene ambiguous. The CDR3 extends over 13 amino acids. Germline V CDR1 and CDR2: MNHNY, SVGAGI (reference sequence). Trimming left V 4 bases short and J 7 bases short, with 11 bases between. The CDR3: CASSSARSQPQHF. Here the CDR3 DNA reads TGTGCCAGCAGTTCGGCTCGGTCCCAGCCCCAGCATTTT.

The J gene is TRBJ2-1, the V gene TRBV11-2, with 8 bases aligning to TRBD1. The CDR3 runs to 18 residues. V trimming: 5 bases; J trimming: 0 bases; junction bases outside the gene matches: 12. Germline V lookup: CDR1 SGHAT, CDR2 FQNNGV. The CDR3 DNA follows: TGTGCCAGCAGCCAATCCGGGACAGGACAACCCTCCTACAATGAGCAGTTCTTC. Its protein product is CASSQSGTGQPSYNEQFF. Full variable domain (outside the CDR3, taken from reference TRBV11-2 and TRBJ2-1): EAGVAQSPRYKIIEKRQSVAFWCNPISGHATLYWYQQILGQGPKLLIQFQNNGVVDDSQLPKDRFSAERLKGVDSTLKIQPAKLEDSAVYLCASSQSGTGQPSYNEQFFGPGTRLTVL.

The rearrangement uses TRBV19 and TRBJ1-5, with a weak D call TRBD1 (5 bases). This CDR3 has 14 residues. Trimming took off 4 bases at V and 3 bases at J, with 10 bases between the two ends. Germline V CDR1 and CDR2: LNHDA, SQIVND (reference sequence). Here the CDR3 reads CASSRQGINQPQHF. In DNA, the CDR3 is TGTGCCAGTAGTAGGCAGGGAATCAATCAGCCCCAGCATTTT.

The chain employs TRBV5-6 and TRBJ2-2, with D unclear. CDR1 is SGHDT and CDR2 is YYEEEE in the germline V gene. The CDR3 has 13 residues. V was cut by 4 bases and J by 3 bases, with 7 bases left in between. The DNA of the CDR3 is TGTGCCAGCAGCCCTGCGTACACCGGGGAGCTGTTTTTT. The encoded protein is CASSPAYTGELFF.

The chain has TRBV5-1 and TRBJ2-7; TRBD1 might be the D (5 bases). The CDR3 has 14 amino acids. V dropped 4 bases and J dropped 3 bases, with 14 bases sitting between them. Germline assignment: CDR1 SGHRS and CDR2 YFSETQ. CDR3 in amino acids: CASSNRQYHYEQYF. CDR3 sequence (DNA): TGCGCCAGCAGCAACAGACAGTACCACTACGAGCAGTACTTC.

The DNA for the CDR3 is TGTGCCACCAGCAGAGATCGCGACACAGATACGCAGTATTTT. Its protein is CATSRDRDTDTQYF. This rearrangement joins TRBV15 to TRBJ2-3, with D hard to call. This CDR3 is 14 amino acids long. The germline V gene encodes CDR1 LNHNV and CDR2 YYDKDF (reference sequence). Trimming pared 0 bases from V and 2 bases from J, leaving 6 bases between.

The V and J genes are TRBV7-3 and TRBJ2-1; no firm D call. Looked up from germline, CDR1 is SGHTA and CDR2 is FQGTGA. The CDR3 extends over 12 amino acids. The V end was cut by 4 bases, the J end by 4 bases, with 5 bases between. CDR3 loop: CASSSNYNEQFF. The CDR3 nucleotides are TGTGCCAGCAGCTCTAATTACAATGAGCAGTTCTTC.

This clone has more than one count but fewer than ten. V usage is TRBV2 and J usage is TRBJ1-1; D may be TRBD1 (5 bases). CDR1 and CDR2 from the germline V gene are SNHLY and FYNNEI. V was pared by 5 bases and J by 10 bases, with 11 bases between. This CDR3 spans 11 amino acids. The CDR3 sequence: CASSLYGAAFF. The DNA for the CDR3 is TGTGCCAGCAGTCTGTATGGGGCAGCTTTCTTT. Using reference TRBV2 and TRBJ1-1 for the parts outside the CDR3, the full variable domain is EPEVTQTPSHQVTQMGQEVILRCVPISNHLYFYWYRQILGQKVEFLVSFYNNEISEKSEIFDDQFSVERPDGSNFTLKIRSTKLEDSAMYFCASSLYGAAFFGQGTRLTVV.